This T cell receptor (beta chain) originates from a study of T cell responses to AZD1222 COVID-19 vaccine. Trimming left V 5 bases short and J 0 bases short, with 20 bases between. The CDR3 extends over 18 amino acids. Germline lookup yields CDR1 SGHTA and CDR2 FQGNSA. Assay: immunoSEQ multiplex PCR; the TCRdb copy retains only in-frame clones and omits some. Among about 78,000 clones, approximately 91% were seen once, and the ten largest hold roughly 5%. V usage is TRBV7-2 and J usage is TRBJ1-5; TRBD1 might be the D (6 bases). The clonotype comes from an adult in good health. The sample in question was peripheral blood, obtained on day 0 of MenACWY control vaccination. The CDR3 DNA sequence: TGTGCCAGCAGCCTGCACGGGACACCCTCGTATAGCAATCAGCCCCAGCATTTT. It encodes CASSLHGTPSYSNQPQHF.